The clone carrying this T cell receptor beta chain was detected a few times. Its antigen is unidentified. In total, each donor contributed a single heparinised blood draw that averaged approximately 0.12 L. The entry originates in a study of beta chain features in type 1 diabetes. Study-wide context: Researchers looked at roughly 110 million sorted cells across all samples. Overall study results and limits: Moderately but significantly shorter TCRB CDR3s were found in Type 1 diabetes patients in all four CD4+ subsets. The study found fewer insertions and more deletions at VDJ junctions in type 1 diabetes patients. Any HLA type influence on TCRB rearrangement was left unresolved here.

Germline CDR1 and CDR2: SEHNR and FQNEAQ (reference sequence). The J segment lost 1 base and the V segment lost 2 bases, leaving 3 bases of the junction unmatched. CDR3 length equals 15 residues. Expressed TCRB transcripts were sequenced after all isolated RNA was converted to cDNA. TCRdb's table, derived via immunoSEQ multiplex PCR, lists solely in-frame clones and lacks some. In the table there are about 400,000 clones, 10% to 15% of which are singletons. V gene TRBV7-9 combines with J gene TRBJ1-1; TRBD1 matches 8 bases. The sequenced material came from naive CD4+ T cells from blood. The TCR originated in a woman between 18 and 29 years old with type 1 diabetes. In DNA, the CDR3 is TGTGCCAGCAGCTTATCAGGGGGCCGGAACACTGAAGCTTTCTTT. Its translation is CASSLSGGRNTEAFF.